The present entry profiles one T cell receptor beta chain with its context. This clone's antigen is unknown. No base-level quality is on record; no much larger clone is a single base apart. Each collaborating institution followed its own protocols to collect whole blood in K2EDTA tubes. Collaborator samples were shipped for TCRbeta analysis as frozen whole blood, isolated PBMCs, or DNA extracted from either sample type. Reading the germline V gene gives CDR1 SGHVS and CDR2 FQNEAQ. From its cysteine to its phenylalanine, the CDR3 spans 15 amino acids. Only the CDR3 DNA stays, 45 bases, in frame from base 1. V gives up 0 bases and J gives up 7 bases, and the segment between their germline ends measures 10 bases. TCRbeta CDR3 regions were amplified from genomic DNA by means of the immunoSEQ Assay, a bias-controlled multiplex PCR. The study's processing was this. The number of nucleated cells in each sample was estimated from the amplification of reference gene primers within the assay. Sequence reads were collapsed and filtered to measure the absolute abundance of every unique TCRbeta CDR3 rearrangement. Productive Simpson clonality was computed per sample as the square root of Simpson's diversity index over productive rearrangements. Imported from immuneACCESS, the table was reduced by TCRdb to in-frame sequences with V and J called. These copies leave out some clones; in studies compared against another copy, an unresolved V gene accounts for under half, and the cause of the remainder is not known. V and J calls and clone size come straight from that table; D and trimming were deduced from the DNA. The sample table lists tens of thousands of clones, about 83% of them with a count of one. The ten largest make up approximately 14% of the sample.

This specimen comes from a study of blood T cell repertoires in COVID-19 (TCRdb year 2020). Some background on the complete study: The collaborator samples originated in the United States, Italy and Spain and spanned the acute and convalescent phases of COVID-19. Where available, HLA class I and class II types were obtained from metadata supplied by the sample provider rather than from assay-based typing. A freely available public database, intended as a resource for researchers studying the immune response to SARS-CoV-2, is where the repertoires were released. The material from the prospective study consisted of cDNA or gDNA derived from T cells, B-cell-depleted T cells, or PBMCs. Nearly every sample came with metadata listing a de-identified subject ID, COVID-19 status, age in years and sex. Samples came from the ongoing ImmuneRACE study (first 160 participants) plus 1,254 subjects from 6 global collaborators. The dataset comprised deeply sampled blood TCRbeta repertoires from subjects exposed to, actively infected with, or recovered from COVID-19. General conclusions and limits of the study: The quantity of clinical and demographic metadata differed by source and by participant and was supplied without curation.

This receptor chain uses TRBV7-8 and TRBJ1-6; the D gene cannot be named for sure. The source of this sequence is a woman in her seventies with acute or convalescent COVID-19. The sequencing input was peripheral blood. CDR3 loop: CASSLAWEANSPLHF. The DNA sequence reads TGTGCCAGCAGCTTAGCGTGGGAGGCAAATTCACCCCTCCACTTT.